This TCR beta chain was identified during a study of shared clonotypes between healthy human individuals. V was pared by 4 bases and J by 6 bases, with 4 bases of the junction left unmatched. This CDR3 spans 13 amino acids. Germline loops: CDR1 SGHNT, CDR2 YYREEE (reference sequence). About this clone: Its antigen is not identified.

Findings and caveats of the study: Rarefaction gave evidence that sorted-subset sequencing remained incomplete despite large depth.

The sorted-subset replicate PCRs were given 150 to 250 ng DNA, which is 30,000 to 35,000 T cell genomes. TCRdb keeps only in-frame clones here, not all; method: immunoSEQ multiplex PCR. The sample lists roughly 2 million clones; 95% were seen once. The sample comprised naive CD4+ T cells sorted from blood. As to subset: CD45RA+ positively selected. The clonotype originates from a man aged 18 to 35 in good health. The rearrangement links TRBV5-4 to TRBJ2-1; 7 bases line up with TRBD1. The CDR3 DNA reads TGTGCCAGCAGCCTTGGGACAGTCAATGAGCAGTTCTTC. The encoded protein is CASSLGTVNEQFF.